This T cell receptor (beta chain) emerged from a study of blood T cell repertoires in COVID-19. Data came from immunoSEQ multiplex PCR; TCRdb stores just in-frame clones and leaves some out. Of hundreds of thousands of clones listed, more than 70% are singletons. The V gene's germline CDR1 is SGHRS and CDR2 YFSETQ. The CDR3 has 15 amino acids. V lost 0 bases to trimming and J lost 2 bases, with 12 bases between them. This chain links TRBV5-1 with TRBJ2-7; no firm D call. This sequence originates from a woman aged 30 to 39 with COVID-19, enrolled during active disease. The source material was peripheral blood. CDR3 nucleotides: TGCGCCAGCAGCTTGGCTTTTGAGAGTACCTACGAGCAGTACGTC. Protein: CASSLAFESTYEQYV.